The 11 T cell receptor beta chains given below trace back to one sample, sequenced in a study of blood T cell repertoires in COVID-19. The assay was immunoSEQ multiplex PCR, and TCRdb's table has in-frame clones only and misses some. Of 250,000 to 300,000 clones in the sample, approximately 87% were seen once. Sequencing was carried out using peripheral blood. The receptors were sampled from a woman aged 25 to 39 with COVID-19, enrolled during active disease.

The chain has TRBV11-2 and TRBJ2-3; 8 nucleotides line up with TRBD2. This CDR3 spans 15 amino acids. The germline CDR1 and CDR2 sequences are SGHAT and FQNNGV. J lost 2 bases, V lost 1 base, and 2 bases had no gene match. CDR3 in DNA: TGTGCCAGCAGCTTAGCCGGGGGGGCCACAGATACGCAGTATTTT. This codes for CASSLAGGATDTQYF. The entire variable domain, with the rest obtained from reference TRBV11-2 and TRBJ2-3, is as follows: EAGVAQSPRYKIIEKRQSVAFWCNPISGHATLYWYQQILGQGPKLLIQFQNNGVVDDSQLPKDRFSAERLKGVDSTLKIQPAKLEDSAVYLCASSLAGGATDTQYFGPGTRLTVL.

The CDR3 nucleotides read TGCGCCAGCAGCTCGTCGACAGCCCAAGAGACCCAGTACTTC. It encodes CASSSSTAQETQYF. The V call is TRBV5-1, the J call TRBJ2-5, with D possibly TRBD1 on 5 matching bases. The ends were cut back, 3 bases at V and 1 base at J, with 10 bases in the middle. Germline V CDR1 and CDR2: SGHRS, YFSETQ. This CDR3 region has 14 residues.

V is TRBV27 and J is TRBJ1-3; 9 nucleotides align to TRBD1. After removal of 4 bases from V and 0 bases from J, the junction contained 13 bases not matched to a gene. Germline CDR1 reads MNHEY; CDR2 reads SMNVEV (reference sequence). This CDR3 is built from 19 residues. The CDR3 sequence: CASSSSRDRVWGSGNTIYF. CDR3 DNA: TGTGCCAGCAGTTCGTCCCGGGACAGGGTTTGGGGCTCTGGAAACACCATATATTTT.

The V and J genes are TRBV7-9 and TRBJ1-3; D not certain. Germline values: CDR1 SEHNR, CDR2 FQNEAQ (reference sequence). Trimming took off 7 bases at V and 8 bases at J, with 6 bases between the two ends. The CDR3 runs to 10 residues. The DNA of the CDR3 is TGTGCCAGCACCTCTGACACCATATATTTT. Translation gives CASTSDTIYF.

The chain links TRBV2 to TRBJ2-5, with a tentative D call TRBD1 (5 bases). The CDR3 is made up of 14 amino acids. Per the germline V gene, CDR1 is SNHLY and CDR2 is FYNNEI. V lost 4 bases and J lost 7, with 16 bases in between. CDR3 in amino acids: CASSAGRGPGTQYF. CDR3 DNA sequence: TGTGCCAGCAGTGCTGGAAGGGGTCCGGGGACCCAGTACTTC.

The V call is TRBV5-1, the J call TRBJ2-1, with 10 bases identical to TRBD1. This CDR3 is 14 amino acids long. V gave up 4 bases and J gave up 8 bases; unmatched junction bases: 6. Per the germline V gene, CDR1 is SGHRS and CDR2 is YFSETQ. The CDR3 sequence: CASSGGTGEDEQFF. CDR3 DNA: TGCGCCAGCAGCGGGGGGACAGGGGAGGATGAGCAGTTCTTC.

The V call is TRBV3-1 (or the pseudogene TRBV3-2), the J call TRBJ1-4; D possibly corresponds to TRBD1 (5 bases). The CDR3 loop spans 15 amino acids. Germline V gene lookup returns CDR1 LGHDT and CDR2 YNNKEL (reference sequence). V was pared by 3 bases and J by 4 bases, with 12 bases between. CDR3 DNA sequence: TGTGCCAGCAGCCATAGCAGGGCCTTTAATGAAAAACTGTTTTTT. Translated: CASSHSRAFNEKLFF.

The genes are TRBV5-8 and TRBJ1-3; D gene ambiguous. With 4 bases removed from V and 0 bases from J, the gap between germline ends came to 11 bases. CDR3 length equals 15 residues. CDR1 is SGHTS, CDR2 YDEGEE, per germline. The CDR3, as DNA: TGTGCCAGCAGCCCGGGTTTCCTCTCTGGAAACACCATATATTTT. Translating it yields CASSPGFLSGNTIYF.

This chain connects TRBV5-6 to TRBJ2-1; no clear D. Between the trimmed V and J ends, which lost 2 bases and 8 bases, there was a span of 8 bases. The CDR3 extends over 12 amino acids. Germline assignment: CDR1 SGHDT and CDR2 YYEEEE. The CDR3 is CASSFRNDEQFF. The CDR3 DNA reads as TGTGCCAGCAGCTTCAGGAACGATGAGCAGTTCTTC.

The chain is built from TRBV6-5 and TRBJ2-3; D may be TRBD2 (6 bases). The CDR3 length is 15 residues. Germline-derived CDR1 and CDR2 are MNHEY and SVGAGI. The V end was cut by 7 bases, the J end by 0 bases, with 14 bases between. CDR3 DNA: TGTGCCAGCAAGGATTCGGGGGTGAGCACAGATACGCAGTATTTT. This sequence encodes CASKDSGVSTDTQYF.

The CDR3 sequence is CASSARGYTGELFF. The CDR3, as DNA: TGTGCCAGCAGCGCCAGGGGCTACACCGGGGAGCTGTTTTTT. The chain employs TRBV11-3 and TRBJ2-2, with TRBD1 as a possible D gene (6 bases). The CDR3 consists of 14 residues. The V end was cut by 5 bases, the J end by 3 bases, with 10 bases between. CDR1 is SGHNT and CDR2 is YENEEA in the germline V gene.